These 23 T cell receptor beta chains came from one sample sequenced in a study of cytomegalovirus exposure and HLA in healthy donors. Researchers ran the PCR with 60 Vbeta and 13 Jbeta primers. The data were produced by immunoSEQ multiplex PCR, yet TCRdb's version contains in-frame clones alone and is incomplete. The repertoire holds approximately 140,000 clones, with about 64% as singletons. Sequenced sample: PBMCs. The receptors originated from a woman aged 60-70 years in good health and CMV-seropositive.

This clone was recorded a few times. The chain combines TRBV9 with TRBJ2-1, with a tentative D call TRBD1 (6 bases). This CDR3 comprises 15 residues. Germline V gives CDR1 SGDLS, CDR2 YYNGEE. V dropped 0 bases and J dropped 4 bases, with 11 bases sitting between them. This CDR3 reads CASSVGSRGYNEQFF. In DNA form, the CDR3 reads TGTGCCAGCAGCGTAGGCTCGAGGGGGTACAATGAGCAGTTCTTC.

CDR3 residues: CASSLEGRGAAGELFF. The CDR3 DNA reads as TGTGCCAGCAGCTTAGAAGGCAGGGGGGCTGCCGGGGAGCTGTTTTTT. The rearrangement uses TRBV7-2 and TRBJ2-2; D might be TRBD1 (7 bases). This CDR3 has 16 residues. V shed 1 base and J shed 6 bases, with 15 bases lying between them. Germline loops: CDR1 SGHTA, CDR2 FQGNSA.

The V call is TRBV7-3, the J call TRBJ2-6, with D unclear. Germline loops: CDR1 SGHTA, CDR2 FQGTGA. V was pared by 5 bases and J by 0 bases, with 8 bases between. This CDR3 region has 15 residues. Here the CDR3 reads CASSMGVSGANVLTF. In DNA form, the CDR3 reads TGTGCCAGCAGCATGGGCGTCTCTGGGGCCAACGTCCTGACTTTC. The variable domain in full, completed from reference TRBV7-3 and TRBJ2-6, reads GAGVSQTPSNKVTEKGKYVELRCDPISGHTALYWYRQSLGQGPEFLIYFQGTGAADDSGLPNDRFFAVRPEGSVSTLKIQRTERGDSAVYLCASSMGVSGANVLTFGAGSRLTVL.

This clone has more than one count but fewer than ten. The V call is TRBV11-3, the J call TRBJ2-1, with 9 bases identical to TRBD2. Germline V gene data show CDR1 as SGHNT and CDR2 as YENEEA. This CDR3 is built from 15 residues. Losses at the gene ends were 1 base for V and 2 bases for J; bases not matched to a gene: 0. The CDR3 reads CASSLVAGAYNEQFF. As DNA, the CDR3 is TGTGCCAGCAGCTTAGTAGCGGGGGCCTACAATGAGCAGTTCTTC.

The chain recombines TRBV4-2 with TRBJ2-5, with TRBD1 matching over 11 bases. CDR3 size: 16 residues. Per the germline V gene, CDR1 is LGHNA and CDR2 is YNFKEQ. The ends lost 0 bases at V and 5 bases at J; junction bases unmatched: 5. The CDR3 nucleotides read TGTGCCAGCAGCCAAGATGGGACAGGGGGTCAGGAGACCCAGTACTTC. Encoded protein: CASSQDGTGGQETQYF.

This chain joins TRBV4-2 and TRBJ2-5, with TRBD2 matching 13 bases. The J segment lost 0 bases and the V segment lost 3 bases, leaving 10 bases of the junction unmatched. Germline CDR1 and CDR2: LGHNA and YNFKEQ. The CDR3 is 19 amino acids. CDR3 in amino acids: CASSQGRTSGRGYQETQYF. The CDR3 region has the DNA TGTGCCAGCAGCCAGGGGCGGACTAGCGGGAGAGGATACCAAGAGACCCAGTACTTC.

The genes are TRBV11-2 and TRBJ2-7; the D gene is possibly TRBD2 (6 bases). The V end was cut by 5 bases, the J end by 0 bases, with 11 bases between. Germline CDR1 is SGHAT and CDR2 is FQNNGV. The CDR3 is 14 amino acids. The CDR3 protein is CASSEQLASYEQYF. For the CDR3, the DNA is TGTGCCAGCAGCGAGCAACTAGCCTCCTACGAGCAGTACTTC.

This clone was counted a few times. The genes are TRBV29-1 and TRBJ1-3; TRBD1 is a possible D gene (5 bases). This CDR3 is 15 amino acids long. Germline V gene lookup returns CDR1 SQVTM and CDR2 ANQGSEA. Trimming cost V 7 bases and J 0 bases, with 16 bases left between them. The CDR3 DNA follows: TGCAGCGCGGGGGGGGGTACGTTCTCTGGAAACACCATATATTTT. Amino acids: CSAGGGTFSGNTIYF.

A few counts support this clone. V and J are TRBV27 and TRBJ1-4; 10 bases fit TRBD1. V lost 3 bases and J lost 2; bases outside the gene matches: 6. CDR3 size: 17 residues. Germline V gives CDR1 MNHEY, CDR2 SMNVEV (reference sequence). CDR3 bases: TGTGCCAGCAGTTTCTTGGGACAGGGGATTACTAATGAAAAACTGTTTTTT. Translated: CASSFLGQGITNEKLFF.

This clone was seen a few times. The chain has TRBV27 and TRBJ2-7, with 9 bases identical to TRBD1. Germline loops: CDR1 MNHEY, CDR2 SMNVEV (reference sequence). J lost 8 bases, V lost 8 bases, and 10 bases had no gene match. The CDR3 loop spans 13 amino acids. CDR3 sequence reads: CASGGTGYTKQYF. Here the CDR3 DNA reads TGTGCCAGCGGAGGGACAGGGTATACGAAGCAGTACTTC.

J is TRBJ2-3 and V is TRBV18; possibly TRBD1 for D (6 bases). Trimming left V 4 bases short and J 1 base short, with 9 bases between. This CDR3 contains 14 residues. Germline V gene lookup returns CDR1 KGHSH and CDR2 LQKENI. The CDR3: CASSQDRGTDTQYF. The CDR3 bases are TGTGCCAGCTCACAGGACAGAGGCACAGATACGCAGTATTTT.

For this clone: Other nucleotide sequences in the sample specify the same CDR3. The gene calls are TRBV5-1 and TRBJ2-1, with 11 bases matching TRBD2. Trimming cost V 4 bases and J 3 bases; bases outside gene matches: 3. The CDR3 runs to 15 residues. Looked up from germline, CDR1 is SGHRS and CDR2 is YFSETQ. The CDR3 DNA follows: TGCGCCAGCAGCCCGGGACTAGCGGACTACAATGAGCAGTTCTTC. Encoded protein: CASSPGLADYNEQFF.

This clone was found a few times. The chain uses TRBV7-8 and TRBJ2-7; the match to TRBD1 covers 8 bases. Germline trimming cut 5 bases from V and 1 base from J; bases unmatched to any gene: 7. The V gene's germline CDR1 is SGHVS and CDR2 FQNEAQ. This CDR3 contains 15 residues. The CDR3 here is CASSDLRTGSYEQYF. The CDR3 bases are TGTGCCAGCAGCGACCTACGGACAGGGTCCTACGAGCAGTACTTC.

This chain links TRBV28 with TRBJ1-1, with D possibly being TRBD1 (6 bases). The germline V gene has CDR1 MDHEN and CDR2 SYDVKM. The CDR3 contains 13 residues. V gave up 6 bases and J gave up 1 base, with 9 bases separating them. CDR3 amino acids: CASRPDRNTEAFF. The CDR3 coding sequence is TGTGCCAGCAGACCGGACAGGAACACTGAAGCTTTCTTT.

The J gene is TRBJ2-7, the V gene TRBV7-2; 9 nucleotides line up with TRBD1. The CDR3 has 15 amino acids. V dropped 4 bases and J dropped 3; count of bases not matched to a gene: 7. Looked up from germline, CDR1 is SGHTA and CDR2 is FQGNSA. This CDR3 is CASSSYPGQGYEQYF. In DNA form, the CDR3 reads TGTGCCAGCAGCTCCTACCCGGGACAGGGCTACGAGCAGTACTTC. Supplemented by reference TRBV7-2 and TRBJ2-7, the full variable domain reads GAGVSQSPSNKVTEKGKDVELRCDPISGHTALYWYRQSLGQGLEFLIYFQGNSAPDKSGLPSDRFSAERTGGSVSTLTIQRTQQEDSAVYLCASSSYPGQGYEQYFGPGTRLTVT.

The chain links TRBV19 to TRBJ1-1; 11 bases line up with TRBD1. Trimming took 3 bases from V and 6 from J; bases not matched to a gene: 6. CDR3 length equals 15 residues. Germline CDR1 LNHDA, CDR2 SQIVND (reference sequence). The CDR3, as DNA: TGTGCCAGTAGTATGCGGACAGGGGGCAAGGCTGAAGCTTTCTTT. It is translated as CASSMRTGGKAEAFF.

This clone has just one count. The rearrangement links TRBV5-6 to TRBJ2-3; 9 bases map to TRBD2. The CDR3 loop spans 16 amino acids. Looked up from germline, CDR1 is SGHDT and CDR2 is YYEEEE. With V trimmed by 0 bases and J by 2 bases, 4 bases remained unmatched. The CDR3 nucleotides read TGTGCCAGCAGCTTGGTTCCTAGCGGGGCCACAGATACGCAGTATTTT. It yields the protein CASSLVPSGATDTQYF. Full variable domain (missing parts from reference TRBV5-6 and TRBJ2-3): DAGVTQSPTHLIKTRGQQVTLRCSPKSGHDTVSWYQQALGQGPQFIFQYYEEEERQRGNFPDRFSGHQFPNYSSELNVNALLLGDSALYLCASSLVPSGATDTQYFGPGTRLTVL.

This clone was counted a few times. CDR3 sequence (DNA): TGTGCCAGCAGCCCCGGCCCAGGGGGCGAGGACTATGGCTACACCTTC. Amino acid sequence: CASSPGPGGEDYGYTF. The gene calls are TRBV7-3 and TRBJ1-2; 8 bases align to TRBD1. The CDR3 totals 16 residues. The J segment lost 3 bases and the V segment lost 5 bases, leaving 11 bases of the junction unmatched. The germline V gene encodes CDR1 SGHTA and CDR2 FQGTGA. Looking up the rest from reference TRBV7-3 and TRBJ1-2 gives the full variable domain: GAGVSQTPSNKVTEKGKYVELRCDPISGHTALYWYRQSLGQGPEFLIYFQGTGAADDSGLPNDRFFAVRPEGSVSTLKIQRTERGDSAVYLCASSPGPGGEDYGYTFGSGTRLTVV.

This clone was found a few times. The DNA for the CDR3 is TGTGCCAGCAGCCACGCAACAGGGAGCTCTGGAAACACCATATATTTT. It specifies CASSHATGSSGNTIYF. The chain recombines TRBV14 with TRBJ1-3; D possibly corresponds to TRBD1 (6 bases). The germline V gene has CDR1 SGHDN and CDR2 FVKESK. CDR3 length: 16 amino acids. Trimming removed 3 bases at V and 0 bases at J, with 12 bases between.

In its sample, this clone was seen a few times. This chain joins TRBV7-9 and TRBJ1-2, with D perhaps matching TRBD1 (6 bases). The germline CDR1 and CDR2 sequences are SEHNR and FQNEAQ (reference sequence). The ends were cut back, 4 bases at V and 5 bases at J, with 11 bases in the middle. The CDR3 consists of 13 residues. The CDR3, as DNA: TGTGCCAGCAGCTCCTATACAGGGTATGGCTACACCTTC. Its translation: CASSSYTGYGYTF.

The rearrangement joins TRBV7-3 to TRBJ1-1, with a tentative D call TRBD1 (5 bases). The CDR3 runs 14 residues. V lost 1 base, J lost 4 bases, and 10 bases lay in between. Germline V gene sequence: CDR1 SGHTA, CDR2 FQGTGA. This chain's CDR3 is CASSLRGEATEAFF. The CDR3 DNA is TGTGCCAGCAGCTTAAGGGGGGAGGCCACTGAAGCTTTCTTT.

This clone was recorded a few times. In nucleotides, the CDR3 is TGTGCCATCAGCGGGCCGGGACTAGCGGGGCTCTACGAGCAGTACTTC. It yields the protein CAISGPGLAGLYEQYF. The chain recombines TRBV10-3 with TRBJ2-7, with 13 bases aligning to TRBD2. The CDR3 covers 16 residues. Germline values: CDR1 ENHRY, CDR2 SYGVKD. V was pared by 6 bases and J by 3 bases, with 8 bases of the junction left unmatched.

The table lists this clone with a few counts. The V call is TRBV4-1, the J call TRBJ1-5, with TRBD1 matching over 9 bases. With V trimmed by 4 bases and J by 1 base, 5 bases remained unmatched. CDR1 is MGHRA, CDR2 YSYEKL, per germline. The CDR3 extends over 16 amino acids. The CDR3 is CASSRRQGVSNQPQHF. In DNA, the CDR3 is TGCGCCAGCAGCCGGAGACAGGGGGTGAGCAATCAGCCCCAGCATTTT.